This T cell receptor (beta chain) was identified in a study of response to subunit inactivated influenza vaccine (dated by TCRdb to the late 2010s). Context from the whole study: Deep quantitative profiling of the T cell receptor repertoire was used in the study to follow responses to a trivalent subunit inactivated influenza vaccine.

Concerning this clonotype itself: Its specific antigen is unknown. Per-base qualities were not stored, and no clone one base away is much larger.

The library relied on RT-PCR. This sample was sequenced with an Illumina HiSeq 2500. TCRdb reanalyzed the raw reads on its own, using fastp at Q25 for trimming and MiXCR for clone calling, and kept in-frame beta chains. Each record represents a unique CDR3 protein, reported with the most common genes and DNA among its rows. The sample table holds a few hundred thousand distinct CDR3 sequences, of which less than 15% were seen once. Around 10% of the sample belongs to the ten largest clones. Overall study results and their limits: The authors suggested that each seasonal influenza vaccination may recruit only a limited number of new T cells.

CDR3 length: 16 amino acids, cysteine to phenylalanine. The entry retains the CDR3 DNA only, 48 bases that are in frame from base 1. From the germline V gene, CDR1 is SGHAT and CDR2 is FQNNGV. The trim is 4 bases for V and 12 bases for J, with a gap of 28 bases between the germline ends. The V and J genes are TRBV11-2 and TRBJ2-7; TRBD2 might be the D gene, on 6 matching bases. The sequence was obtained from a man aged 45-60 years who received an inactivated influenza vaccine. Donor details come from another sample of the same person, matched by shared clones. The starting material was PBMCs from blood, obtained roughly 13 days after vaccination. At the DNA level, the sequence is TGTGCCAGCAGCTCTGTCCCAAGGAGGGCAGGCGGGGTATTGTACTTC. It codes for CASSSVPRRAGGVLYF.